The 20 T cell receptor beta chains presented below share a single source sample, sequenced in a study of spatial heterogeneity in lung cancer. Time point specified: sample taken at primary tumor resection. TCRdb fed the 5' RACE reads into MiXCR, producing one record per CDR3 protein. The table lists about 2,900 distinct CDR3 sequences, 15% to 20% of them singletons. The sequencing here drew on normal lung tissue next to the tumor, taken at surgery. These receptors were obtained from a female donor with early-stage non-small cell lung cancer.

The V and J genes are TRBV7-2 and TRBJ2-1, with D unresolved. V was trimmed by 1 base and J by 7 bases, leaving 11 bases between them. Germline values: CDR1 SGHTA, CDR2 FQGNSA. This CDR3 contains 14 residues. The CDR3 bases are TGTGCCAGCAGCTTAGAAGGCAGACTGAATGAGCAGTTCTTC. Amino acid sequence: CASSLEGRLNEQFF.

By proportion, this clonotype is medium-sized. The chain carries TRBV2 and TRBJ2-1, with 7 bases fitting TRBD2. Germline lookup yields CDR1 SNHLY and CDR2 FYNNEI. The CDR3 has 15 residues. V shed 3 bases and J 9 bases; nucleotides not matched to a gene: 11. CDR3 amino acids: CASSDGGMREAEQFF. CDR3 nucleotide sequence: TGTGCCAGCAGTGACGGGGGGATGCGGGAAGCTGAGCAGTTCTTC.

The chain recombines TRBV5-1 with TRBJ2-5; tentative D call: TRBD1 (6 bases). There are 15 residues in the CDR3. Between the trimmed V and J ends, which lost 5 bases and 2 bases, there was a span of 16 bases. CDR1 and CDR2 from the germline V gene are SGHRS and YFSETQ. As DNA, the CDR3 is TGCGCCAGCAGACCCAACAGCCAGGGGCAAGAGACCCAGTACTTC. Its translation: CASRPNSQGQETQYF.

This clonotype is medium-sized. This chain uses TRBV9 with TRBJ2-5; TRBD2 matches at 8 bases. Trimming took 3 bases from V and 4 from J; bases not matched to a gene: 8. CDR1 and CDR2 from the germline V gene are SGDLS and YYNGEE. CDR3 size: 15 residues. The CDR3 sequence is CASSDRAGVGETQYF. The CDR3 DNA reads TGTGCCAGCAGCGACAGAGCGGGAGTGGGAGAGACCCAGTACTTC. Using reference TRBV9 and TRBJ2-5 for the parts outside the CDR3, the full variable domain is DSGVTQTPKHLITATGQRVTLRCSPRSGDLSVYWYQQSLDQGLQFLIQYYNGEERAKGNILERFSAQQFPDLHSELNLSSLELGDSALYFCASSDRAGVGETQYFGPGTRLLVL.

Here the CDR3 reads CASSPGWGMNEQFF. In nucleotides, the CDR3 is TGCGCCAGCAGCCCCGGATGGGGGATGAATGAGCAGTTCTTC. The chain carries TRBV5-1 and TRBJ2-1; the D call may be TRBD1 or TRBD2 (5 bases each). Looked up from germline, CDR1 is SGHRS and CDR2 is YFSETQ. Trimming took off 4 bases at V and 7 bases at J, with 15 bases between the two ends. This CDR3 region has 14 residues.

This clonotype was found a few times. The gene calls are TRBV27 and TRBJ1-1; TRBD1 agrees at 8 bases. Germline CDR1 and CDR2: MNHEY and SMNVEV (reference sequence). The CDR3 contains 17 residues. Losses at the gene ends were 2 bases for V and 0 bases for J; bases not matched to a gene: 8. The CDR3 region has the DNA TGTGCCAGCAGTTTAGTCCAGGGGGCTATCATGAACACTGAAGCTTTCTTT. It specifies CASSLVQGAIMNTEAFF.

By its share, this clonotype is medium-sized. V gene TRBV27 combines with J gene TRBJ2-7; 7 nucleotides agree with TRBD2. The V and J ends lost 3 bases and 0 bases, in that order; junction bases with no gene match: 2. The germline gives CDR1 MNHEY, CDR2 SMNVEV (reference sequence). This CDR3 contains 14 residues. CDR3 coding DNA: TGTGCCAGCAGTTTGACTAGCAACTCCTACGAGCAGTACTTC. This sequence encodes CASSLTSNSYEQYF.

By its share, this clonotype is medium-sized (0.01 to 0.1%). The genes are TRBV18 and TRBJ1-2; 11 nucleotides line up with TRBD1. J lost 2 bases, V lost 5 bases, and 4 bases had no gene match. Germline CDR1 and CDR2: KGHSH and LQKENI. The CDR3 contains 15 residues. The CDR3: CASSSGQGANYGYTF. In nucleotides, the CDR3 is TGTGCCAGCTCATCAGGACAGGGGGCGAACTATGGCTACACCTTC.

By share, this clonotype ranks as medium-sized. This sequence joins TRBV6-2 or TRBV6-3 and TRBJ1-2; D remains unclear. CDR3 size: 13 residues. The V end was cut by 2 bases, the J end by 8 bases, with 12 bases between. The germline CDR1 and CDR2 sequences are MNHEY and SVGEGT. In DNA form, the CDR3 reads TGTGCCAGCAGTTACATTGTGAGGGTCGGCTACACCTTC. Translation: CASSYIVRVGYTF.

A single count supports this clonotype. This chain joins TRBV30 and TRBJ2-1; D is unresolved. V lost 2 bases, J lost 0 bases, and 5 bases lay in between. Germline V CDR1 and CDR2: GTSNPN, SVGIG (reference sequence). The CDR3 spans 13 residues. In DNA, the CDR3 is TGTGCCTGGAGTTTTAGCTCCTACAATGAGCAGTTCTTC. Translating gives CAWSFSSYNEQFF.

This clonotype has a count of ten or more. The chain carries TRBV2 and TRBJ1-5, with a possible D match to TRBD1 (6 bases). The length of the CDR3 is 17 residues. The V end lost 4 bases, the J end lost 0 bases, and 16 bases lay between the germline ends. The germline CDR1 and CDR2 sequences are SNHLY and FYNNEI. The CDR3 DNA sequence: TGTGCCAGCAGTGCCCAGGACAGCGCCCATAGCAATCAGCCCCAGCATTTT. Its protein is CASSAQDSAHSNQPQHF.

The chain carries TRBV28 and TRBJ1-1; D is unresolved. Germline V gene lookup returns CDR1 MDHEN and CDR2 SYDVKM. CDR3 length: 14 residues. The V and J ends lost 5 bases and 0 bases respectively, with 10 bases between them. CDR3 sequence: CASSDWLMNTEAFF. In DNA form, the CDR3 reads TGTGCCAGCAGTGACTGGCTCATGAACACTGAAGCTTTCTTT.

The chain couples TRBV2 to TRBJ2-3, with 7 nucleotides matching TRBD1. The CDR3 is made up of 14 amino acids. Per the germline V gene, CDR1 is SNHLY and CDR2 is FYNNEI. V lost 11 bases to trimming and J lost 2 bases; unmatched junction nucleotides: 10. The CDR3 here is CAAKEGATTDTQYF. The CDR3 region has the DNA TGTGCCGCTAAAGAGGGGGCTACCACAGATACGCAGTATTTT.

This clonotype is medium-sized by share. The CDR3 bases are TGTGCCGCTAGCCGGGGTTTCGGCAATCAGCCCCAGCATTTT. The encoded protein is CAASRGFGNQPQHF. J is TRBJ1-5 and V is TRBV28, with D unclear. CDR3 length equals 14 residues. Trimming left V 11 bases short and J 2 bases short, with 16 bases between. The V gene's germline CDR1 is MDHEN and CDR2 SYDVKM. The variable domain in full, completed from reference TRBV28 and TRBJ1-5, reads DVKVTQSSRYLVKRTGEKVFLECVQDMDHENMFWYRQDPGLGLRLIYFSYDVKMKEKGDIPEGYSVSREKKERFSLILESASTNQTSMYLCAASRGFGNQPQHFGDGTRLSIL.

This clonotype is medium-sized within its sample. The junction shows a germline mismatch at one end, possibly a read error. The CDR3 coding sequence is TGCGCCAGCAGCTTGGTCAGCCAGAGGGAGAGTGAAAAACTGTTCTTT. This encodes CASSLVSQRESEKLFF. V and J are TRBV5-1 and TRBJ1-4, with D uncertain. The length of the CDR3 is 16 residues. Germline lookup yields CDR1 SGHRS and CDR2 YFSETQ.

This chain connects TRBV19 to TRBJ2-2, with 9 nucleotides matching TRBD2. The length of the CDR3 is 15 residues. J lost 7 bases, V lost 7 bases, and 10 bases had no gene match. The germline CDR1 and CDR2 sequences are LNHDA and SQIVND (reference sequence). In nucleotides, the CDR3 is TGTGCCAGTAAGGTTGCGGGAGGGCCAGGCGGGGAGCTGTTTTTT. Protein product: CASKVAGGPGGELFF. Drawing the rest from reference TRBV19 and TRBJ2-2, the complete variable domain is DGGITQSPKYLFRKEGQNVTLSCEQNLNHDAMYWYRQDPGQGLRLIYYSQIVNDFQKGDIAEGYSVSREKKESFPLTVTSAQKNPTAFYLCASKVAGGPGGELFFGEGSRLTVL.

In this sample, this clonotype turned up many times. The V call is TRBV7-9, the J call TRBJ1-1, with TRBD1 as a possible D gene (5 bases). The ends were cut back, 5 bases at V and 6 bases at J, with 10 bases in the middle. This CDR3 region has 12 residues. From germline, CDR1 is SEHNR and CDR2 FQNEAQ (reference sequence). CDR3 residues: CASSLRGAEAFF. The CDR3 DNA reads TGTGCCAGCAGCCTGAGGGGTGCTGAAGCTTTCTTT.

This clonotype rates as medium-sized. The chain carries TRBV18 and TRBJ2-1, with 7 nucleotides matching TRBD2. In germline, CDR1 is KGHSH, CDR2 LQKENI. The CDR3 is 16 amino acids. V shed 0 bases, J shed 4 bases, and the junction held 6 bases outside the gene matches. The CDR3 region is CASSPPSSGKYNEQFF. CDR3 nucleotide sequence: TGTGCCAGCTCACCACCGTCCAGCGGGAAGTACAATGAGCAGTTCTTC.

Relative to its sample, this clonotype is large. The chain employs TRBV10-1 and TRBJ2-7, with TRBD2 as a possible D gene (6 bases). The CDR3 totals 13 residues. CDR1 and CDR2 from the germline V gene are WNHNN and SYGVQD (reference sequence). The germline V and J ends were trimmed by 3 bases and 2 bases, with 8 bases remaining between them. Here the CDR3 reads CASSDRLAYEQYF. The CDR3, as DNA: TGCGCCAGCAGTGATCGACTAGCCTACGAGCAGTACTTC.

This clonotype was recorded a few times. This chain uses TRBV5-1 with TRBJ2-7; D is unresolved. The germline gives CDR1 SGHRS, CDR2 YFSETQ. Trimming stripped 1 base from V and 1 base from J, with 9 bases between. The CDR3 has 14 amino acids. For the CDR3, the DNA is TGCGCCAGCAGCTTGACACACCCGTCCTACGAGCAGTACTTC. As protein: CASSLTHPSYEQYF.